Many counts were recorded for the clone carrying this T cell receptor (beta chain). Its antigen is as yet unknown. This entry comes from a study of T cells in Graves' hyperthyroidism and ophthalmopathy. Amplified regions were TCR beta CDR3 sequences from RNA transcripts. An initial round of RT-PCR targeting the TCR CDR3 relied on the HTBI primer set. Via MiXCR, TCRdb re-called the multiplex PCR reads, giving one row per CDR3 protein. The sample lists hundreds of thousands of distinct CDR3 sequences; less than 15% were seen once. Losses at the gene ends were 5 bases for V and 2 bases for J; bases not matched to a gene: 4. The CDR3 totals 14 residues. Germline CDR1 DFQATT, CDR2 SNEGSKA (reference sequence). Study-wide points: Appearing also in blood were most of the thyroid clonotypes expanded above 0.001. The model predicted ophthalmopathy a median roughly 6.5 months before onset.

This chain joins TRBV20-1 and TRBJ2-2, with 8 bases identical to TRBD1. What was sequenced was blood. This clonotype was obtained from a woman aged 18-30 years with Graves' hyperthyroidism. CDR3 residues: CSAETGANTGELFF. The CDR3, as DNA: TGCAGTGCTGAGACAGGGGCAAACACCGGGGAGCTGTTTTTT.